Following are 3 T cell receptor beta chains from one sample sequenced in a study of CD8 T cells in Susac syndrome. A quantity of 0.5 to 1 ug RNA underwent reverse transcription using random hexamers. TCRdb analysed the immunoSEQ multiplex PCR reads with MiXCR anew, one entry per CDR3 protein. In the table there are more than 55,000 distinct CDR3 sequences, around 95% of which are singletons. The specimen sequenced was CD8+ T cells from PBMCs. The source of these receptors is a human donor in good health.

The chain combines TRBV7-2 with TRBJ2-7; TRBD1 aligns across 10 bases. The germline V gene has CDR1 SGHTA and CDR2 FQGNSA. The ends lost 2 bases at V and 2 bases at J; junction bases unmatched: 3. CDR3 length: 15 residues. The CDR3 DNA is TGTGCCAGCAGCTTATTGACAGGGGGCGCCTACGAGCAGTACGTC. Translation gives CASSLLTGGAYEQYV.

This sequence joins TRBV7-9 and TRBJ2-5; 7 bases agree with TRBD1. CDR1 and CDR2 from the germline V gene are SEHNR and FQNEAQ (reference sequence). V was clipped by 4 bases and J by 2 bases; unmatched bases: 7. The CDR3 length is 15 residues. CDR3 nucleotides: TGTGCCAGCAGCTCGGTGACAGGGTTACAAGAGACCCAGTACTTC. Protein: CASSSVTGLQETQYF. The full variable domain, its missing parts supplied by reference TRBV7-9 and TRBJ2-5, is DTGVSQNPRHKITKRGQNVTFRCDPISEHNRLYWYRQTLGQGPEFLTYFQNEAQLEKSRLLSDRFSAERPKGSFSTLEIQRTEQGDSAMYLCASSSVTGLQETQYFGPGTRLLVL.

This clonotype came up once. V gene TRBV9 combines with J gene TRBJ1-1, with 7 positions matching TRBD1. Germline-derived CDR1 and CDR2 are SGDLS and YYNGEE. The trim removed 0 bases at V and 0 bases at J, leaving 2 bases unmatched. CDR3 length equals 15 residues. The CDR3 nucleotides read TGTGCCAGCAGCGTAGGGACAGGACTGAACACTGAAGCTTTCTTT. Residues: CASSVGTGLNTEAFF.